These T cell receptor beta chains were read from a single sample in a study of blood T cell repertoires in COVID-19. Sequenced by immunoSEQ multiplex PCR; TCRdb stores in-frame clones only, minus some. The sample has about 100,000 clones; 80% to 90% are singletons. The specimen sequenced was PBMCs or T cells enriched from blood (not recorded which). These receptors were taken from a woman aged 50 to 60 who had recovered from COVID-19. CDR3s include the opening cysteine and the closing phenylalanine or tryptophan. D genes are given only for firm matches. The size field is filled for only some rows; it gives once, few, many or a size class.

.,TRBV5-1,.,TRBJ2-2,TGCGCCAGCAGCGGGAGGGACACCTCGAACACCGGGGAGCTGTTTTTT,CASSGRDTSNTGELFF
TRBD1,TRBV10-3,.,TRBJ2-5,TGTGCCATCAGTGAAGGGACAGGGTCAAATAAAGAGACCCAGTACTTC,CAISEGTGSNKETQYF
TRBD1,TRBV5-4,.,TRBJ1-2,TGTGCCAGCAGCTTTAACGTCCACCCGGGACAGGTGTATGGCTACACCTTC,CASSFNVHPGQVYGYTF
TRBD2,TRBV18,.,TRBJ2-1,TGTGCCAGCTCCTCCGGCGGAGCGGGGGCTGGTAATGAGCAGTTCTTC,CASSSGGAGAGNEQFF
TRBD1,TRBV7-6,.,TRBJ1-6,TGTGCCAGCAGCCCGTCGGGGACAGGGGATTCACCCCTCCACTTT,CASSPSGTGDSPLHF
TRBD2,TRBV29-1,.,TRBJ2-1,TGCAGCGTTGGGACTAGCTCCTACAATGAGCAGTTCTTC,CSVGTSSYNEQFF
.,TRBV27,.,TRBJ2-7,TGTGCCAGCAGCCCGTCGGGACTTACCTACGAGCAGTACTTC,CASSPSGLTYEQYF
.,TRBV7-6,few,TRBJ1-1,TGTGCCAGCAGCCCCTCGACAGTCAACACTGAAGCTTTCTTT,CASSPSTVNTEAFF
.,TRBV19,.,TRBJ2-4,TGTGCCAGTAGTATATTTGTCGGAAACATTCAGTACTTC,CASSIFVGNIQYF
TRBD2,TRBV7-3,.,TRBJ2-1,TGTGCCAGCAGCCGGACTAGCGGGAGGAATGAGCAGTTCTTC,CASSRTSGRNEQFF
TRBD1,TRBV19,few,TRBJ2-7,TGTGCCAGTAGTAAAGAACGACAGGGGTCCTCCTACGAGCAGTACTTC,CASSKERQGSSYEQYF
TRBD2,TRBV11-3,.,TRBJ2-2,TGTGCCAGCAGCCTTCGGGTTGCGGGAGGCACCGGGGAGCTGTTTTTT,CASSLRVAGGTGELFF
TRBD1,TRBV6-5,once,TRBJ1-1,TGTGCCAGCAGGCCAGGGGGGAACACTGAAGCTTTCTTT,CASRPGGNTEAFF
.,TRBV6-1,.,TRBJ1-4,TGTGCCAGCAGTGAACCCTCCGGGATAGGGGGAGAACTGTTTTTT,CASSEPSGIGGELFF
.,TRBV11-2,.,TRBJ2-1,TGTGCCAGCAGCTCCCCTCCGGGACAAGCCTCCAATGAGCAGTTCTTC,CASSSPPGQASNEQFF
.,TRBV5-4,.,TRBJ2-3,TGTGCCAGCAGCGCAACTAGCAGAGGCACAGATACGCAGTATTTT,CASSATSRGTDTQYF
TRBD1,TRBV5-1,.,TRBJ2-2,TGCGCCAGCAGCTTAGAACAGGGGGGCACCGGGGAGCTGTTTTTT,CASSLEQGGTGELFF
.,TRBV2,few,TRBJ1-2,TGTGCCAGCAAAGTGGCCCAGGAGGTTGGCTACACCTTC,CASKVAQEVGYTF
TRBD2,TRBV7-9,.,TRBJ2-3,TGTGCCAGCAGCTTAGACGCTAGCGGGGGGCCGTCAGATACGCAGTATTTT,CASSLDASGGPSDTQYF
.,TRBV5-5,once,TRBJ2-7,TGTGCCAGCAGCTTGTTGGCAACGCGGACCTACGAGCAGTACTTC,CASSLLATRTYEQYF
.,TRBV28,.,TRBJ2-7,TGTGCCAGCAGCCAACAGTACGAGCAGTACTTC,CASSQQYEQYF
.,TRBV14,.,TRBJ2-5,TGTGCCAGCAGCCAAGAGCTTGGCCGAGAGACCCAGTACTTC,CASSQELGRETQYF
TRBD2,TRBV3-1/TRBV3-2,.,TRBJ2-7,TGTGCCAGCAGCCTCGGGACTAGCGGGAGACTTTACGAGCAGTACTTC,CASSLGTSGRLYEQYF
.,TRBV19,.,TRBJ2-2,TGTGCCTCCCAGGAGGAGAACACCGGGGAGCTGTTTTTT,CASQEENTGELFF
TRBD1,TRBV28,.,TRBJ2-7,TGTGCCAGCAGTTTAATGGACAGGTTGGGAACCTACGAGCAGTACTTC,CASSLMDRLGTYEQYF
TRBD1,TRBV7-4,.,TRBJ1-2,TGTGCCAGCCCCGGGTTGGGACAGTTCCCTGTCTATGGCTACACCTTC,CASPGLGQFPVYGYTF
.,TRBV14,.,TRBJ1-4,TGTGCCAGCAGTCGAGGGTTAAATGAAAAACTGTTTTTT,CASSRGLNEKLFF
.,TRBV24-1,.,TRBJ1-1,TGTGCCACCAGTACCGGACAGAGCACTGAAGCTTTCTTT,CATSTGQSTEAFF
TRBD2,TRBV11-2,once,TRBJ2-3,TGTGCCAGCAGCTTAGCTGGACTAGCTGCCGCAGATACGCAGTATTTT,CASSLAGLAAADTQYF
.,TRBV3-1/TRBV3-2,.,TRBJ1-6,TGTGCCAGCAGCCAATGGGGAGGCAATTCACCCCTCCACTTT,CASSQWGGNSPLHF
.,TRBV5-4,.,TRBJ2-2,TGTGCCAGCAGCTTACCCCCGAGTGGGAGAACCGGGGAGCTGTTTTTT,CASSLPPSGRTGELFF
.,TRBV7-3,.,TRBJ1-5,TGTGCCAGCAGCTTAAGAGACAGTCAGCCCCAGCATTTT,CASSLRDSQPQHF
.,TRBV19,once,TRBJ1-3,TGTGCCAGTAGTCCGTCAAGCGTTATCTCTGGAAACACCATATATTTT,CASSPSSVISGNTIYF
TRBD1,TRBV27,.,TRBJ1-2,TGTGCCAGCAGTCGAACAGGGGGCGCTGACTATGGCTACACCTTC,CASSRTGGADYGYTF
.,TRBV7-3,.,TRBJ2-1,TGTGCCAGCAGCCAGGGACTGTCCTACAATGAGCAGTTCTTC,CASSQGLSYNEQFF
.,TRBV28,.,TRBJ1-5,TGTGCCAGCAGCCCCCGGGGGAATAGCAATCAGCCCCAGCATTTT,CASSPRGNSNQPQHF
.,TRBV19,.,TRBJ1-1,TGTGCCAGTAGCCAGGTGCACATGAACACTGAAGCTTTCTTT,CASSQVHMNTEAFF
TRBD2,TRBV5-1,few,TRBJ2-7,TGCGCCAGCAGCCCGCAGGCTAGCGGGAGAAACGAGCAGTACTTC,CASSPQASGRNEQYF
.,TRBV5-1,.,TRBJ2-2,TGCGCCAGCAGCTCACGTAGCGGAGCCAACACCGGGGAGCTGTTTTTT,CASSSRSGANTGELFF
TRBD1,TRBV7-9,.,TRBJ1-2,TGTGCCAGCAGCTTAGTCCCCATGACAGGGGGAGGGTTTTCTGATGGCTACACCTTC,CASSLVPMTGGGFSDGYTF
.,TRBV9,.,TRBJ2-2,TGTGCCAGCAGCGTAGGAGAGGGCACCGGGGAGCTGTTTTTT,CASSVGEGTGELFF
TRBD1,TRBV25-1,.,TRBJ1-1,TGTGCCAGCAGGACCGGGACAGCTGAAGCTTTCTTT,CASRTGTAEAFF
.,TRBV6-5,.,TRBJ2-7,TGTGCCAGCAGGACAGGCTCCTACGAGCAGTACTTC,CASRTGSYEQYF
.,TRBV13,.,TRBJ2-7,TGTGCCAGCACCTCTATGCCACAGAAATCGTCCTACGAGCAGTACTTC,CASTSMPQKSSYEQYF
.,TRBV3-1/TRBV3-2,.,TRBJ2-2,TGTGCCAGCAGCCTGGAGAGCACCGGGGAGCTGTTTTTT,CASSLESTGELFF
.,TRBV27,.,TRBJ1-1,TGTGCCAGCAGTCTAGACAGGAACACTGAAGCTTTCTTT,CASSLDRNTEAFF
TRBD1,TRBV5-1,.,TRBJ1-3,TGCGCCAGCAGCTCCCAGACAGGGGGCTACTCTGGAAACACCATATATTTT,CASSSQTGGYSGNTIYF
.,TRBV30,.,TRBJ1-6,TGTGCCTGGAGTCAGGCCGGCGGGGGTCATAATTCACCCCTCCACTTT,CAWSQAGGGHNSPLHF
TRBD2,TRBV7-8,.,TRBJ2-3,TGTGCCAGCAGCTTTTTTGCGGGGGGGCCCGCAGATACGCAGTATTTT,CASSFFAGGPADTQYF
.,TRBV12-3/TRBV12-4,.,TRBJ2-3,TGTGCCAGCAGTTGGACAGGCACAGATACGCAGTATTTT,CASSWTGTDTQYF
TRBD2,TRBV4-2,.,TRBJ2-1,TGTGCCAGCAGCCCGGGACTAGCGGGACTCAGAGAGCAGTTCTTC,CASSPGLAGLREQFF
TRBD1,TRBV14,.,TRBJ1-3,TGTGCCAGCAGCCACATAACAGGGGCCCGAAGCTCTGGAAACACCATATATTTT,CASSHITGARSSGNTIYF
TRBD2,TRBV5-1,.,TRBJ2-1,TGCGCCAGCAGCTTGACTAGCGGGCCCTACAATGAGCAGTTCTTC,CASSLTSGPYNEQFF
.,TRBV6-5,once,TRBJ2-1,TGTGCCAGCAGTTACCAGGGATTGAATGAGCAGTTCTTC,CASSYQGLNEQFF
TRBD1,TRBV30,.,TRBJ2-6,TGTGCCTGGAGCTTCTCAACAGGGGAAACTGTTGGGGCCAACGTCCTGACTTTC,CAWSFSTGETVGANVLTF
.,TRBV5-4,.,TRBJ1-2,TGTGCCAGCAGCTTGGGGGACTTTAATGGCTACACCTTC,CASSLGDFNGYTF